These T cell receptor beta chains were read from a single sample in a study of cytomegalovirus exposure and HLA in healthy donors. The method was immunoSEQ multiplex PCR; TCRdb's version includes in-frame clones alone and lacks a portion of them. The sample lists fewer than 120,000 clones; roughly 87% were seen once. Sample: PBMCs. These receptors all come from a woman in her late teens or twenties in good health and CMV-seronegative. Each CDR3 is given with its conserved first and last residue. A D gene is named only where the DNA matches it firmly. Not every row has a clone size; where given, it reads once, few, many or a size class.

clone_size j_call d_call v_call cdr3_nt cdr3_aa
- TRBJ1-1 - TRBV5-1 TGCGCCAGCAGCTTGGTCGGGGATCGGAACACTGAAGCTTTCTTT CASSLVGDRNTEAFF
few TRBJ1-6 - TRBV28 TGTGCCAGCAGTGTATCACAGGGCCCGGGTTCACCCCTCCACTTT CASSVSQGPGSPLHF
once TRBJ2-2 TRBD1 TRBV5-1 TGCGCCAGCAGCTCATGGACAGGGGTCACCGGGGAGCTGTTTTTT CASSSWTGVTGELFF
few TRBJ2-7 - TRBV7-3 TGTGCCAGCAGCTTAGAGTGGGGCTCCGAGCAGTACTTC CASSLEWGSEQYF
once TRBJ1-2 - TRBV4-2 TGTGCCAGCAGCCAAGTCGAGCTTGGGACACGGATCTTC CASSQVELGTRIF
- TRBJ1-2 - TRBV5-1 TGCGCCAGCAGCACCGGACAGAACTATGGCTACACCTTC CASSTGQNYGYTF
once TRBJ1-1 TRBD1 TRBV2 TGTGCCAGCAGTGACGAGGGGACAGAACAGGCGATGAACACTGAAGCTTTCTTT CASSDEGTEQAMNTEAFF
- TRBJ2-2 TRBD2 TRBV4-3 TGCGCCAGCAGCCCCACAACTAGCGGGAGAACCGCGGGCACCGGGGAGCTGTTTTTT CASSPTTSGRTAGTGELFF
- TRBJ1-5 - TRBV28 TGTGCCAGCAGTTTACCAGGGCGACAGCCCCAGCATTTT CASSLPGRQPQHF
once TRBJ2-4 TRBD1 TRBV5-1 TGCGCCAGCAGCTCGGGACAGGAAAACATTCAGTACTTC CASSSGQENIQYF
once TRBJ2-3 - TRBV2 TGTGCCAGCAGTGACTCTACCACTACAGATACGCAGTATTTT CASSDSTTTDTQYF
- TRBJ2-7 - TRBV30 TGTGCCTGGAGTCCGCGGACGGGGGGCGCCGAGCAGTACTTC CAWSPRTGGAEQYF
once TRBJ2-2 TRBD2 TRBV5-4 TGTGCCAGCAGCTTGGGCGAGACTAGCGGTTGGGAGAACACCGGGGAGCTGTTTTTT CASSLGETSGWENTGELFF
few TRBJ2-5 - TRBV15 TGTGCCACCAGCAGAGATCTGGCAGGGCGCGAGACCCAGTACTTC CATSRDLAGRETQYF
once TRBJ2-1 TRBD1 TRBV7-3 TGTGCCAGCAGCTTAAATGTCGTTGGGACAGCACCTAGCTCCTACAATGAGCAGTTCTTC CASSLNVVGTAPSSYNEQFF
- TRBJ1-2 - TRBV18 TGTGCCAGCTCACCAAAGTCGCTACCCGGTGGCTACACCTTC CASSPKSLPGGYTF
- TRBJ1-6 TRBD1 TRBV9 TGTGCCAGCAGCGTTGAGGCGGGACAGGGGAATTATCCCCTCCACTTT CASSVEAGQGNYPLHF
- TRBJ1-2 TRBD1 TRBV27 TGTGCCAGCAGTTCCCTGACAGGGGGCGATGGCTACACCTTC CASSSLTGGDGYTF
few TRBJ1-2 TRBD1 TRBV28 TGTGCCAGCAGTTACAGGGGGCGGTATGGCTACACCTTC CASSYRGRYGYTF
- TRBJ1-3 - TRBV4-3 TGCGCCAGCAGCCACGTAAAACGGATGACCTCGGGAGGAAACACCATATATTTT CASSHVKRMTSGGNTIYF
- TRBJ1-2 TRBD1 TRBV28 TGTGCCAGCAGCCGGACAGGGAATCATGGCTACACCTTC CASSRTGNHGYTF
- TRBJ1-4 - TRBV11-2 TGTGCCAGCAGCTTCTACAGGGACGATGAAAAACTGTTTTTT CASSFYRDDEKLFF
- TRBJ2-7 TRBD2 TRBV5-6 TGTGCCAGCAGCTACATCGCGGGACTACACGAGCAGTACTTC CASSYIAGLHEQYF
- TRBJ1-1 - TRBV19 TGTGCCAGTAGTATGGTTGGCGGAATTAAGAACACTGAAGCTTTCTTT CASSMVGGIKNTEAFF
once TRBJ1-5 TRBD1 TRBV28 TGTGCCATAAGACAGGGTTATCAGCCCCAGCATTTT CAIRQGYQPQHF
- TRBJ1-4 TRBD1 TRBV29-1 TGCAGCGTTGTTATTCCAGGGGGTAATGAAAAACTGTTTTTT CSVVIPGGNEKLFF
- TRBJ2-7 TRBD1 TRBV30 TGTGCCTGGAGTGGGGGGACAGGCCTACGTGACGAGCAGTACTTC CAWSGGTGLRDEQYF
- TRBJ1-1 - TRBV29-1 TGCAGCGTTGAAGCAGATTTTACCGGGTCTGAAGCTTTCTTT CSVEADFTGSEAFF
- TRBJ2-3 - TRBV7-7 TGTGCTAGCAGCGCCGTAAGCTCAGATACGCAGTATTTT CASSAVSSDTQYF
- TRBJ2-2 - TRBV5-1 TGCGCCAGCAGCTTCTTGGGCCCCGGGGAGCTGTTTTTT CASSFLGPGELFF
- TRBJ2-3 - TRBV9 TGTGCCAGCAGCGTAGAAGGGGTTGGCACAGATACGCAGTATTTT CASSVEGVGTDTQYF
- TRBJ2-3 TRBD2 TRBV5-1 TGCGCCAGCAGCCCGGGACTAGCGGGGGCCACAGATACGCAGTATTTT CASSPGLAGATDTQYF
- TRBJ1-6 TRBD1 TRBV7-3 TGTGCCAGCAGCTCCCCTGACAGGGACAATTCACCCCTCCACTTT CASSSPDRDNSPLHF
- TRBJ2-7 TRBD2 TRBV11-2 TGTGCCAGCAGCTTAGTAGCGGGTGAAGTCTACGAGCAGTACTTC CASSLVAGEVYEQYF
- TRBJ2-7 TRBD1 TRBV28 TGTGCCAGCACCGCGACAGGGGGGTACGAGCAGTACTTC CASTATGGYEQYF
- TRBJ2-6 TRBD1 TRBV9 TGTGCCAGCAGCGTCGGGTACCCGGGACAGGGGGGCACTGGGGCCAACGTCCTGACTTTC CASSVGYPGQGGTGANVLTF
- TRBJ2-1 - TRBV9 TGTGCCAGCAGCGTAGACAGGCCCCCCAACAATGAGCAGTTCTTC CASSVDRPPNNEQFF
- TRBJ1-4 - TRBV7-9 TGTGCCAGCAGCGGACCAGGGGCAACTAATGAAAAACTGTTTTTT CASSGPGATNEKLFF
- TRBJ2-2 TRBD1 TRBV15 TGTGCCACCAGCAGAGATAGAGGGCAGGGGGCAACCGGGGAGCTGTTTTTT CATSRDRGQGATGELFF
- TRBJ2-5 - TRBV7-3 TGTGCCAGCAGCTCGGGAGCAGAGGAGACCCAGTACTTC CASSSGAEETQYF
- TRBJ2-3 TRBD2 TRBV11-1 TGTGCCAGCAGCCCGCCGGGACTAGCGGGCACAGATACGCAGTATTTT CASSPPGLAGTDTQYF
- TRBJ2-1 - TRBV9 TGTGCCAGCAGCGCCGACTCCTTTAGCTCCTACAATGAGCAGTTCTTC CASSADSFSSYNEQFF
- TRBJ2-7 TRBD1 TRBV2 TGTGCCAGCAGGATCCCAAGGACAGGGTCGGTCTACGAGCAGTACTTC CASRIPRTGSVYEQYF
- TRBJ1-2 - TRBV5-1 TGCGCCAGCAGCGAGGACTCCTATGGCTACACCTTC CASSEDSYGYTF
- TRBJ2-1 TRBD1 TRBV19 TGTGCCAGTAGTTCACCGGGACAGGGACTTTTCCATGAGCAGTTCTTC CASSSPGQGLFHEQFF
- TRBJ2-2 TRBD2 TRBV11-3 TGTGCCAGCAGTTGGGGAGGGGCAGGGAACACCGGGGAGCTGTTTTTT CASSWGGAGNTGELFF
once TRBJ2-3 - TRBV28 TGTGCCAGCAGTTCCGGCGGGAAGCATTTT CASSSGGKHF
- TRBJ2-1 TRBD2 TRBV6-1 TGTGCCAGCAGTGACCTAGCGGGGGGAACATACAATGAGCAGTTCTTC CASSDLAGGTYNEQFF
- TRBJ2-7 TRBD1 TRBV29-1 TGCAGCGTTGCCTGGGACAGTCTAGAGTACTTC CSVAWDSLEYF
- TRBJ2-5 TRBD1 TRBV6-6 TGTGCCAGCAGCAGGGACAGCTCAGAGACCCAGTACTTC CASSRDSSETQYF
- TRBJ1-1 - TRBV19 TGTGCCAGTAGAACGGGAGAATCGGACACTGAAGCTTTCTTT CASRTGESDTEAFF
- TRBJ2-1 - TRBV7-9 TGTGCCAGCAGCTTGGGGAGACAGGACTTGTTCTTC CASSLGRQDLFF
- TRBJ2-5 - TRBV5-1 TGCGCCAGCAGCCTTCGAACATACCAAGAGACCCAGTACTTC CASSLRTYQETQYF
- TRBJ2-3 TRBD1 TRBV4-1 TGCGCCAGCAGCCGAGGGGGCTCCACAGATACGCAGTATTTT CASSRGGSTDTQYF